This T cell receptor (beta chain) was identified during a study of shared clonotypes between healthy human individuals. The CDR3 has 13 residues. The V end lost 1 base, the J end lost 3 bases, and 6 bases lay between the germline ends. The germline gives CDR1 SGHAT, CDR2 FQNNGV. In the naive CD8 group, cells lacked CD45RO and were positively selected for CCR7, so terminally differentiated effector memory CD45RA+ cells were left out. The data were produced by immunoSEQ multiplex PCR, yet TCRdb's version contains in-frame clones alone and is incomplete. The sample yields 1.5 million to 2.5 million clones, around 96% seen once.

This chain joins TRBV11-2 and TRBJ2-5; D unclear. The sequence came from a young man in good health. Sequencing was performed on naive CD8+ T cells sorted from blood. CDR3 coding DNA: TGTGCCAGCAGCTTAGTTCTAAAAGAGACCCAGTACTTC. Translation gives CASSLVLKETQYF.